This T cell receptor (beta chain) originates from a study of blood T cells in healthy people across ages. This CDR3 has 14 amino acids. Germline CDR1 reads DFQATT; CDR2 reads SNEGSKA (reference sequence). V lost 3 bases and J lost 11; bases outside the gene matches: 12. Using a J-beta primer mix together with a sample-barcoded 5' primer, a second PCR was run for about 6 to 11 cycles. TCRdb reprocessed the 5' RACE reads via MiXCR and lists one record per CDR3 protein. The data contain 800,000 to 950,000 distinct CDR3 sequences, 25% to 35% of them singletons. Study-wide results and limits: CMV infection status of these donors was not known.

This clonotype has just one count. The target antigen is unknown. The data were also submitted as part of a second study, on T cells of mothers and their children.

The specimen was blood. This clonotype was obtained from a woman aged 40 to 50 in good health. This chain connects TRBV20-1 to TRBJ1-5; TRBD1 matches 8 bases. CDR3 sequence: CSASPGQGYQSQHF. The CDR3, as DNA: TGCAGTGCTAGCCCCGGACAGGGTTACCAGTCCCAGCATTTT.